This T cell receptor (beta chain) comes out of a study of memory CD4+ T cells and cytomegalovirus serostatus. Overall study: Healthy Belgian adult donors included under ten CMV-positive and 24 CMV-negative people.

The sort gate was single viable CD3+CD4+CD8-CD45RO+ cells for memory CD4+ T cells. Total CD4+ T cells were enriched by CD4 positive selection. The CDR3 has 14 amino acids. Germline V gives CDR1 SGHDN, CDR2 FVKESK. Trimming took off 1 base at V and 8 bases at J, with 12 bases between the two ends. Sequencing was performed with immunoSEQ multiplex PCR; in TCRdb, only in-frame clones are kept and a portion is missing. Of about 42,000 clones in the sample, 65% to 85% were seen once. This clonotype was obtained from an adult in good health and CMV-seronegative. This chain links TRBV14 with TRBJ2-1, with D possibly being TRBD1 (5 bases). The sequencing input was memory CD4+ T cells from blood. Written as DNA, the CDR3 is TGTGCCAGCAGCCAAGGAACTTTCAGGGATGAGCAGTTCTTC. This sequence encodes CASSQGTFRDEQFF.